This T cell receptor (beta chain) was sequenced during a study of T cells in narcolepsy. Overall study: Healthy controls were enrolled alongside patients with narcolepsy type 1 or type 2.

The study, taken as a whole, reports: In some patient and control memory CD4+ samples, autoreactive clones were absent. HCRT-specific and TRIB2-specific autoreactive clonotypes appeared among same-patient CSF and blood CD4+ clonotypes. Blood of same and different patients, but not healthy controls, reportedly held recurring autoreactive clonotypes.

The CDR3 length is 14 residues. Germline CDR1 is KGHSH and CDR2 is LQKENI. Trimming removed 3 bases from V and 10 bases from J; junction bases left unmatched: 6. Generated by immunoSEQ multiplex PCR, the TCRdb table keeps only in-frame clones and is missing some. Here the sample spans about 33,000 clones, approximately 87% being singletons. This clone was observed once. Antigen: not known. This TCR was sampled from a human donor with narcolepsy. The specimen was CD45RA- memory CD4+ T cells from PBMCs. This chain uses TRBV18 with TRBJ1-6, with 7 bases aligning to TRBD1. The CDR3 DNA reads TGTGCCAGCTCACCCCGGGACAGTACCTCACCCCTCCACTTT. The encoded protein is CASSPRDSTSPLHF. The variable domain in full, completed from reference TRBV18 and TRBJ1-6, reads NAGVMQNPRHLVRRRGQEARLRCSPMKGHSHVYWYRQLPEEGLKFMVYLQKENIIDESGMPKERFSAEFPKEGPSILRIQQVVRGDSAAYFCASSPRDSTSPLHFGNGTRLTVT.